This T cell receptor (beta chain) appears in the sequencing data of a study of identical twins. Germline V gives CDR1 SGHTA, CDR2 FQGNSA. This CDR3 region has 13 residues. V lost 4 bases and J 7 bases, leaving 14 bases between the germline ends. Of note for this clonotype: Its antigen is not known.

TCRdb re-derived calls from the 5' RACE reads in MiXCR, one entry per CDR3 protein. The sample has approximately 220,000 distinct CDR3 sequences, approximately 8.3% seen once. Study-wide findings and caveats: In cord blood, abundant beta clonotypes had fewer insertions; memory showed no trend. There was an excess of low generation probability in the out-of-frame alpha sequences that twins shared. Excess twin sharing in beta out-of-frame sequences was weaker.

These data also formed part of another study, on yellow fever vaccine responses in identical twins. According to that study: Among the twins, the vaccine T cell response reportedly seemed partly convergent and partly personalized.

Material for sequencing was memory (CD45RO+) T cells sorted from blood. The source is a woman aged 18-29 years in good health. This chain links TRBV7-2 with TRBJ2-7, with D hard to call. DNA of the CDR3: TGTGCCAGCAGCTCCCATGTCGAATGGGAGCAGTACTTC. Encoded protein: CASSSHVEWEQYF.